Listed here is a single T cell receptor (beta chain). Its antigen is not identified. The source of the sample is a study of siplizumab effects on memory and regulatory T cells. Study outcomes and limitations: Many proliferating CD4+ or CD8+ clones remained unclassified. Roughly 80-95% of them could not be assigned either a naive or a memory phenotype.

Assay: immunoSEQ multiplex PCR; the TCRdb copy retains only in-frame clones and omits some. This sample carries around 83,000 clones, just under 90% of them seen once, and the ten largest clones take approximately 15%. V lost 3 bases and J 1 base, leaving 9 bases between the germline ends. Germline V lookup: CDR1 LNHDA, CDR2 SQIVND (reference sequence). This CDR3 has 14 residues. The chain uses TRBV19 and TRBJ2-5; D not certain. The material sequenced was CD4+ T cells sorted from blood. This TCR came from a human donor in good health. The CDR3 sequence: CASSMSRFQETQYF. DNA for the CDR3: TGTGCCAGTAGTATGAGCCGGTTCCAAGAGACCCAGTACTTC.